This entry lists 30 T cell receptor beta chains sequenced from one sample in a study of regulatory T cells in long-lasting Graves disease. For TCR beta, libraries came from iRepertoire HTBI primers and Arm-PCR of CDR3 regions. TCRdb passed the multiplex PCR reads through MiXCR, listing each CDR3 protein once. In the table there are 350,000 to 450,000 distinct CDR3 sequences, 15% of which are singletons. The sample's time point: newly diagnosed GD, antithyroid drugs for less than 3 months. There was RNA extracted from PBMCs, and the TCR library was made from it. The same sample was also studied in work on T cells in Graves' hyperthyroidism and ophthalmopathy.

Sequencing was performed on peripheral blood mononuclear cells (PBMCs), taken at new diagnosis, from a patient treated with antithyroid drugs. All receptors derive from a woman between 25 and 40 years old with Graves disease.

This clonotype was seen many times. V and J are TRBV18 and TRBJ2-7; 8 bases fit TRBD1. The CDR3 loop spans 15 amino acids. The V and J ends lost 5 bases and 5 bases, in that order; junction bases with no gene match: 11. CDR1 and CDR2 (germline): KGHSH, LQKENI. As DNA, the CDR3 is TGTGCCAGCTCAGGTCGAACAGGGGGGAGGAACGAGCAGTACTTC. Protein: CASSGRTGGRNEQYF.

This clonotype was picked up a small number of times. The chain is built from TRBV20-1 and TRBJ1-2; the D gene is possibly TRBD1 (5 bases). The CDR3 runs to 13 residues. Germline-derived CDR1 and CDR2 are DFQATT and SNEGSKA (reference sequence). The CDR3 nucleotides are TGCATCCCGGTCCTCACAGGCAACTATGGCTACACCTTC. It translates to CIPVLTGNYGYTF.

At least ten counts were recorded for this clonotype. The rearrangement links TRBV28 to TRBJ2-7, with D uncertain. The V end was cut by 3 bases, the J end by 0 bases, with 12 bases between. The CDR3 is made up of 15 amino acids. Germline V gives CDR1 MDHEN, CDR2 SYDVKM. The CDR3 protein is CASSFQAGSSYEQYF. The CDR3 nucleotides read TGTGCCAGCAGTTTTCAGGCTGGTAGCTCCTACGAGCAGTACTTC.

J is TRBJ1-6 and V is TRBV5-1; D ambiguous. CDR3 length equals 13 residues. Trimming removed 2 bases from V and 7 bases from J, with 7 bases in between. CDR1 is SGHRS and CDR2 is YFSETQ in the germline V gene. The CDR3 DNA reads as TGCGCCAGCAGCTTCACGGAAAATTCACCCCTCCACTTT. It encodes CASSFTENSPLHF.

About this clonotype itself: It differs at one base from a far larger clone, so likely a read error. The chain carries TRBV18 and TRBJ2-1, with TRBD1 identical over 7 bases. The tail of the sequence fits TRBJ2-5 better, so the J call may be wrong. The CDR3 covers 14 residues. Germline CDR1 and CDR2: KGHSH and LQKENI. Written as DNA, the CDR3 is TGTGCCAGCTCACCATCGACAGGGTTGGGGACCCAGTACTTC. It translates to CASSPSTGLGTQYF.

The chain recombines TRBV5-6 with TRBJ1-6; 8 bases map to TRBD1. With 3 bases clipped from V and 7 bases from J, the junction kept 3 bases outside the gene matches. The CDR3 is 14 amino acids. Germline lookup yields CDR1 SGHDT and CDR2 YYEEEE. The CDR3 nucleotides read TGTGCCAGCAGCTCGGGACAGGAGAATTCACCCCTCCACTTT. Amino acids: CASSSGQENSPLHF.

The chain has TRBV6-5 and TRBJ2-7; TRBD1 is a possible D gene (6 bases). CDR1 and CDR2 (germline): MNHEY, SVGAGI. V lost 2 bases and J lost 0, with 14 bases in between. The CDR3 covers 16 residues. The CDR3 loop reads CASSYAGERSSYEQYF. Written as DNA, the CDR3 is TGTGCCAGCAGTTACGCAGGGGAACGGAGCTCCTACGAGCAGTACTTC.

The chain is built from TRBV15 and TRBJ2-3, with 10 bases lining up with TRBD2. From germline, CDR1 is LNHNV and CDR2 YYDKDF (reference sequence). This CDR3 comprises 14 residues. The junction had 3 bases not matched to a gene; V was cut back by 6 bases and J by 3 bases. The CDR3 loop reads CATSIAGGTDTQYF. In DNA form, the CDR3 reads TGTGCCACCAGTATAGCGGGAGGAACAGATACGCAGTATTTT.

This clonotype was counted many times. The chain is built from TRBV5-8 and TRBJ1-1; possible D gene TRBD1, 5 bases. The length of the CDR3 is 17 residues. V lost 0 bases and J lost 1, with 16 bases in between. CDR1 is SGHTS and CDR2 is YDEGEE in the germline V gene. As DNA, the CDR3 is TGTGCCAGCAGCTTGGTCATCGACAGCCTAAGGAACACTGAAGCTTTCTTT. It codes for CASSLVIDSLRNTEAFF.

This clonotype was seen repeatedly, ten times or more. The genes are TRBV5-1 and TRBJ1-2; possibly TRBD1 for D (6 bases). V was trimmed by 3 bases and J by 3 bases, leaving 21 bases between them. Per the germline V gene, CDR1 is SGHRS and CDR2 is YFSETQ. The CDR3 runs to 17 residues. The DNA for the CDR3 is TGCGCCAGCAGCTCCTCCTACCGGGACACCGGGCACTATGGCTACACCTTC. It yields the protein CASSSSYRDTGHYGYTF.

This clonotype has a count of ten or more. The chain recombines TRBV12-3 or TRBV12-4 with TRBJ2-7; 7 bases map to TRBD2. V dropped 5 bases and J dropped 3; count of bases not matched to a gene: 7. The CDR3 has 14 residues. For the CDR3, the DNA is TGTGCCAGCAGTCCCCGGGACTACTTCTACGAGCAGTACTTC. This encodes CASSPRDYFYEQYF.

The J gene is TRBJ2-3, the V gene TRBV9; 7 bases are a match to TRBD1. Germline CDR1 SGDLS, CDR2 YYNGEE. The V segment lost 3 bases and the J segment 2 bases; nucleotides outside the gene matches: 3. The CDR3 has 14 amino acids. The CDR3 DNA is TGTGCCAGCAGCGAGGGGACAGTCACAGATACGCAGTATTTT. Translation gives CASSEGTVTDTQYF.

The chain employs TRBV7-6 and TRBJ2-1; D is uncertain. The CDR3 is made up of 17 amino acids. The V end lost 1 base, the J end lost 0 bases, and 13 bases lay between the germline ends. CDR1 SGHVS and CDR2 FNYEAQ come from the germline V gene. This chain's CDR3 is CASSLGSVSLSYNEQFF. In nucleotides, the CDR3 is TGTGCCAGCAGCTTAGGGAGCGTTAGCCTCTCCTACAATGAGCAGTTCTTC.

This clonotype occurred many times. The genes are TRBV20-1 and TRBJ2-3; tentative D call: TRBD2 (6 bases). CDR1 is DFQATT and CDR2 is SNEGSKA in the germline V gene (reference sequence). The CDR3 is 15 amino acids. The DNA of the CDR3 is TGCAGGGCCCTGAGGGCGGCCCCGGGAGCAGATACGCAGTATTTT. Protein sequence: CRALRAAPGADTQYF.

This clonotype was picked up a small number of times. The chain carries TRBV4-1 and TRBJ1-5; D is ambiguous. CDR3 size: 13 residues. Between the trimmed V and J ends, which lost 0 bases and 6 bases, there was a span of 6 bases. Germline loops: CDR1 MGHRA, CDR2 YSYEKL. DNA for the CDR3: TGCGCCAGCAGCCAAGAGGGGAGTCAGCCCCAGCATTTT. Protein sequence: CASSQEGSQPQHF.

This clonotype was seen only a few times. The V and J genes are TRBV6-5 and TRBJ2-7; either TRBD1 or TRBD2 may fit D (5 bases each). CDR1 and CDR2 (germline): MNHEY, SVGAGI. Trimming left V 2 bases short and J 0 bases short, with 17 bases between. The length of the CDR3 is 17 residues. The CDR3 is CASSYAGGWVSSYEQYF. As DNA, the CDR3 is TGTGCCAGCAGTTACGCTGGGGGTTGGGTAAGCTCCTACGAGCAGTACTTC.

This clonotype was counted at least ten times. The chain links TRBV6-1 to TRBJ2-2, with TRBD2 identical over 10 bases. Germline CDR1 and CDR2: MNHNS and SASEGT. CDR3 length equals 15 residues. V shed 1 base, J shed 6 bases, and the junction held 2 bases outside the gene matches. As DNA, the CDR3 is TGTGCCAGCAGTGAAGGCAGCGGGAGGGCCGGGGAGCTGTTTTTT. This sequence encodes CASSEGSGRAGELFF.

This clonotype was detected a few times. Given the absence of the conserved phenylalanine or tryptophan at the CDR3 end, a read error is likely. The chain recombines TRBV18 with TRBJ1-1; D is unresolved. The CDR3 consists of 12 residues. Looked up from germline, CDR1 is KGHSH and CDR2 is LQKENI. With 2 bases removed from V and 6 bases from J, the gap between germline ends came to 7 bases. This chain's CDR3 is CASSPGGPEAFL. The DNA for the CDR3 is TGTGCCAGCTCACCAGGAGGGCCTGAAGCTTTCCTT.

The V gene is TRBV15, the J gene TRBJ2-3; 7 nucleotides line up with TRBD2. The CDR3 sequence is 16 residues long. J was trimmed by 4 bases and V by 4 bases; bases with no gene match: 11. Germline loops: CDR1 LNHNV, CDR2 YYDKDF (reference sequence). The CDR3 here is CATSTQGLDVSDTQYF. Written as DNA, the CDR3 is TGTGCCACCAGCACCCAAGGACTAGACGTGTCAGATACGCAGTATTTT. Drawing the rest from reference TRBV15 and TRBJ2-3, the complete variable domain is DAMVIQNPRYQVTQFGKPVTLSCSQTLNHNVMYWYQQKSSQAPKLLFHYYDKDFNNEADTPDNFQSRRPNTSFCFLDIRSPGLGDTAMYLCATSTQGLDVSDTQYFGPGTRLTVL.

This clonotype was picked up many times. This chain joins TRBV10-3 and TRBJ1-1; the D gene is possibly TRBD1 (5 bases). Trimming took 6 bases from V and 8 from J, leaving 13 bases between them. Germline V CDR1 and CDR2: ENHRY, SYGVKD. The CDR3 spans 12 residues. CDR3 in amino acids: CAISLTGMEAFF. DNA of the CDR3: TGTGCCATCAGCCTAACAGGCATGGAAGCTTTCTTT.

Comments on this clonotype: One base away lies a much larger clone, so this may be a sequencing read error. The V call is TRBV6-5, the J call TRBJ2-2; no definite D call. The CDR3 consists of 13 residues. CDR1 and CDR2 from the germline V gene are MNHEY and SVGAGI. The CDR3 DNA reads TGTGCCAGCAGTGACTCGGACACCGGGGAGCTGTTTTTT. This translates into CASSDSDTGELFF.

This clonotype was seen ten or more times. V is TRBV6-2 or TRBV6-3 and J is TRBJ2-5, with 7 bases identical to TRBD2. Germline V gives CDR1 MNHEY, CDR2 SVGEGT. With V trimmed by 5 bases and J by 9 bases, 9 bases remained unmatched. The CDR3 runs 13 residues. Here the CDR3 DNA reads TGTGCCAGCAGTGGGCTGAGCCGGGGGGCCCAGTACTTC. Translating gives CASSGLSRGAQYF.

The chain employs TRBV9 and TRBJ2-3, with TRBD2 matching 7 bases. With V trimmed by 0 bases and J by 4 bases, 8 bases remained unmatched. The CDR3 has 16 amino acids. Germline assignment: CDR1 SGDLS and CDR2 YYNGEE. CDR3 in DNA: TGTGCCAGCAGCGTAGGGGCGGGAGCCTCGGCAGATACGCAGTATTTT. This gives the protein CASSVGAGASADTQYF.

Turning to this clonotype: A much larger clone differs by one base, so this may be a read error. The chain is built from TRBV14 and TRBJ2-7; no definite D call. The V gene lost 1 base and the J gene lost 7 bases, with 14 bases spanning the gap. In germline, CDR1 is SGHDN, CDR2 FVKESK. The CDR3 is 14 residues long. CDR3 coding DNA: TGTGCCAGCAGCCAAGTGCGGCAAGACAAGGAGCAGTACTTC. It is translated as CASSQVRQDKEQYF.

This rearrangement joins TRBV9 to TRBJ2-3, with D maybe TRBD2 (6 bases). The CDR3 loop spans 16 amino acids. Trimming removed 0 bases at V and 7 bases at J, with 18 bases between. Germline CDR1 reads SGDLS; CDR2 reads YYNGEE. The CDR3 sequence: CASSVARSGPQHTQYF. CDR3 bases: TGTGCCAGCAGCGTAGCCCGTAGCGGACCACAACATACGCAGTATTTT.

This clonotype came up many times. The J gene is TRBJ2-1, the V gene TRBV5-1; 12 bases agree with TRBD2. This CDR3 has 16 residues. V lost 1 base and J lost 2; bases outside the gene matches: 1. The germline V gene has CDR1 SGHRS and CDR2 YFSETQ. The CDR3 spells CASSLRTSGTYNEQFF. CDR3 nucleotides: TGCGCCAGCAGCTTGAGGACTAGCGGGACCTACAATGAGCAGTTCTTC. Full variable domain (missing parts from reference TRBV5-1 and TRBJ2-1): KAGVTQTPRYLIKTRGQQVTLSCSPISGHRSVSWYQQTPGQGLQFLFEYFSETQRNKGNFPGRFSGRQFSNSRSEMNVSTLELGDSALYLCASSLRTSGTYNEQFFGPGTRLTVL.

The sample holds many counts of this clonotype. The rearrangement joins TRBV13 to TRBJ2-7; D perhaps matches TRBD1 (5 bases). CDR3 length: 14 residues. Germline V gene lookup returns CDR1 PRHDT and CDR2 FYEKMQ (reference sequence). Trimming took 7 bases from V and 8 from J, leaving 21 bases between them. CDR3 residues: CASTMGIIWGQQYF. The CDR3 bases are TGTGCCAGCACCATGGGGATTATTTGGGGCCAGCAGTACTTC. The full variable domain, completed using reference TRBV13 and TRBJ2-7, is AAGVIQSPRHLIKEKRETATLKCYPIPRHDTVYWYQQGPGQDPQFLISFYEKMQSDKGSIPDRFSAQQFSDYHSELNMSSLELGDSALYFCASTMGIIWGQQYFGPGTRLTVT.

The V call is TRBV6-1, the J call TRBJ1-1; D is ambiguous. The germline V and J ends were trimmed by 8 bases and 4 bases, with 11 bases remaining between them. CDR3 size: 12 residues. CDR1 MNHNS and CDR2 SASEGT come from the germline V gene. CDR3 protein: CASGRRSTEAFF. The CDR3 DNA sequence: TGTGCCAGCGGTCGTCGTAGCACTGAAGCTTTCTTT.

This chain links TRBV5-1 with TRBJ2-7, with D perhaps assigned TRBD1 or TRBD2 (6 bases each). Germline assignment: CDR1 SGHRS and CDR2 YFSETQ. CDR3 length equals 16 residues. V was shortened by 4 bases and J by 5 bases, with 22 bases between the two germline ends. In nucleotides, the CDR3 is TGCGCCAGCAGCAAGACCGCGGGATCGGGGGCAGACGAGCAGTACTTC. Translation: CASSKTAGSGADEQYF.

This clonotype has ten or more counts. The rearrangement links TRBV12-3 or TRBV12-4 to TRBJ2-7, with 7 bases lining up with TRBD1. With 6 bases clipped from V and 3 bases from J, the junction kept 14 bases outside the gene matches. The CDR3 is 16 residues long. CDR3 in amino acids: CASSRMTGKDLYEQYF. The CDR3 DNA follows: TGTGCCAGCAGCCGCATGACAGGGAAGGACCTCTACGAGCAGTACTTC.